Presented here are 18 T cell receptor beta chains from one specimen sequenced in a study of beta chain features in type 1 diabetes (dated by TCRdb to the late 2010s). The library was generated by the immunoSEQ multiplex PCR assay. The entire isolated RNA was reverse transcribed using the High Capacity cDNA Reverse Transcription Kit, and thus expressed TCRB transcripts were sequenced. In TCRdb, the immuneACCESS table is reduced to in-frame sequences with V and J assigned. These tables do not hold every clone; where another copy was compared, an unresolved V gene accounts for under half, and the others remain unexplained. In all, the sample holds roughly 150,000 clones, and approximately 8.1% of those were seen once. Of the sample, approximately 0.65% is held by the ten largest clones. Material for sequencing was central memory CD4+ T cells from blood. The source is a man between 18 and 35 years old in good health.

This clone has just a few counts. The rearrangement links TRBV5-6 to TRBJ2-5; 11 nucleotides line up with TRBD2. Unmatched junction bases numbered 15, after V lost 4 bases and J lost 10 bases. CDR3 length: 16 amino acids. Germline lookup yields CDR1 SGHDT and CDR2 YYEEEE. Here the CDR3 DNA reads TGTGCCAGCAGCCACGTACGCCTAGCGGGGGGCTTTGACCAGTACTTC. Translated: CASSHVRLAGGFDQYF.

This clone occurred once. The chain has TRBV29-1 and TRBJ2-3, with 8 bases aligning to TRBD1. V trimming: 4 bases; J trimming: 3 bases; junction bases outside the gene matches: 3. Germline V gives CDR1 SQVTM, CDR2 ANQGSEA. This CDR3 is 13 amino acids long. CDR3 coding DNA: TGCAGCGTTGGCAGGGGGCTAACAGATACGCAGTATTTT. This encodes CSVGRGLTDTQYF.

In its sample, this clone was seen a few times. The chain is built from TRBV5-1 and TRBJ2-7, with a tentative D call TRBD1 (5 bases). TRBJ2-5 matches the DNA end more closely, so the J call is doubtful. This CDR3 is built from 15 residues. Germline-derived CDR1 and CDR2 are SGHRS and YFSETQ. This CDR3 is CASSFQGNPQETQYF. Here the CDR3 DNA reads TGCGCCAGCAGCTTTCAGGGTAATCCGCAAGAGACCCAGTACTTC.

There are a few counts of this clone. This rearrangement joins TRBV28 to TRBJ2-1; possible D gene TRBD2, 6 bases. This CDR3 contains 15 residues. V dropped 3 bases and J dropped 7 bases, with 16 bases sitting between them. From germline, CDR1 is MDHEN and CDR2 SYDVKM. This CDR3 is CASSLSWLGGNEQFF. CDR3 DNA: TGTGCCAGCAGTTTGTCATGGTTGGGGGGAAATGAGCAGTTCTTC. Using reference TRBV28 and TRBJ2-1 for the parts outside the CDR3, the full variable domain is DVKVTQSSRYLVKRTGEKVFLECVQDMDHENMFWYRQDPGLGLRLIYFSYDVKMKEKGDIPEGYSVSREKKERFSLILESASTNQTSMYLCASSLSWLGGNEQFFGPGTRLTVL.

The gene calls are TRBV11-2 and TRBJ1-6, with D unresolved. Germline V lookup: CDR1 SGHAT, CDR2 FQNNGV. The CDR3 loop spans 13 amino acids. V was cut by 5 bases and J by 7 bases, with 9 bases left in between. Here the CDR3 reads CASSPGWNSPLHF. CDR3 DNA: TGTGCCAGCAGCCCGGGATGGAATTCACCCCTCCACTTT.

Many counts were recorded for this clone. The chain carries TRBV10-3 and TRBJ1-5; D gene uncertain. This CDR3 is built from 16 residues. Per germline, CDR1 ENHRY and CDR2 SYGVKD. Trimming pared 0 bases from V and 2 bases from J, leaving 11 bases between. The CDR3 region is CAISESSGQGNQPQHF. The CDR3 DNA follows: TGTGCCATCAGTGAGTCGTCAGGTCAAGGCAATCAGCCCCAGCATTTT.

The V call is TRBV19, the J call TRBJ2-3; TRBD2 aligns across 8 bases. The CDR3 extends over 15 amino acids. The germline V gene encodes CDR1 LNHDA and CDR2 SQIVND (reference sequence). J gave up 10 bases and V 7 bases, and 16 bases lay outside the gene matches. DNA for the CDR3: TGTGCCAGTATGGCGACTAGCGAAGCCGTCGATGCGCAGTATTTT. This codes for CASMATSEAVDAQYF.

V and J are TRBV7-3 and TRBJ2-2; the D gene is possibly TRBD1 (6 bases). V lost 4 bases and J lost 2, with 8 bases in between. The CDR3 covers 14 residues. Looked up from germline, CDR1 is SGHTA and CDR2 is FQGTGA. This CDR3 is CASSWGQNTGELFF. The CDR3, as DNA: TGTGCCAGCAGCTGGGGACAAAACACCGGGGAGCTGTTTTTT.

This chain links TRBV9 with TRBJ2-3; TRBD2 agrees at 11 bases. Losses at the gene ends were 0 bases for V and 2 bases for J; bases not matched to a gene: 2. Germline V gives CDR1 SGDLS, CDR2 YYNGEE. The CDR3 length is 16 residues. CDR3: CASSVGTSGLTDTQYF. The CDR3 DNA reads as TGTGCCAGCAGCGTAGGGACTAGCGGGCTCACAGATACGCAGTATTTT.

This clone was found a few times. This chain joins TRBV5-6 and TRBJ2-1; 9 bases line up with TRBD1. The CDR3 covers 13 residues. Germline loops: CDR1 SGHDT, CDR2 YYEEEE. V was pared by 7 bases and J by 5 bases, with 4 bases of the junction left unmatched. In DNA form, the CDR3 reads TGTGCCAGCGAACGGGACAGGGACAATGAGCAGTTCTTC. Translating gives CASERDRDNEQFF.

The chain uses TRBV11-2 and TRBJ1-2, with 9 bases aligning to TRBD1. CDR3 size: 13 residues. V shed 5 bases and J 5 bases; nucleotides not matched to a gene: 3. The V gene's germline CDR1 is SGHAT and CDR2 FQNNGV. The CDR3 here is CASSPGQGYGYTF. CDR3 DNA sequence: TGTGCCAGCAGCCCGGGACAGGGTTATGGCTACACCTTC.

This clone has only a few counts. The chain is built from TRBV5-1 and TRBJ1-4; weak D call: TRBD1 (5 bases). The CDR3 extends over 15 amino acids. The ends were cut back, 4 bases at V and 5 bases at J, with 15 bases in the middle. The germline V gene has CDR1 SGHRS and CDR2 YFSETQ. CDR3 DNA sequence: TGCGCCAGCAGCCCACAGACAGAGACGAATGAAAAACTGTTTTTT. This encodes CASSPQTETNEKLFF.

This clone was observed a few times. The CDR3 protein is CASSPRRRSSYNEQFF. CDR3 coding DNA: TGTGCCAGCAGTCCCAGGAGGCGAAGCTCCTACAATGAGCAGTTCTTC. The genes are TRBV7-8 and TRBJ2-1, with a tentative D call TRBD2 (5 bases). CDR1 and CDR2 from the germline V gene are SGHVS and FQNEAQ. V lost 6 bases, J lost 0 bases, and 15 bases lay in between. CDR3 length equals 16 residues.

Ten or more counts support this clone. The V call is TRBV7-9, the J call TRBJ1-3; maybe TRBD1 (5 bases). Trimming left V 3 bases short and J 1 base short, with 16 bases between. This CDR3 spans 17 amino acids. Germline V gives CDR1 SEHNR, CDR2 FQNEAQ (reference sequence). The CDR3 DNA sequence: TGTGCCAGCAGCTTCGGTCTGCTCGGACAATCTGGAAACACCATATATTTT. Encoded protein: CASSFGLLGQSGNTIYF.

This clone showed up just a few times. V usage is TRBV5-4 and J usage is TRBJ2-2, with D possibly being TRBD1 (5 bases). The germline CDR1 and CDR2 sequences are SGHNT and YYREEE (reference sequence). V was cut by 0 bases and J by 7 bases, with 16 bases left in between. This CDR3 comprises 16 residues. The CDR3, as DNA: TGTGCCAGCAGCTTGGGGCAGGGCCAAATGGGCGGGGAGCTGTTTTTT. Translation gives CASSLGQGQMGGELFF.

This clone was recorded at least ten times. The rearrangement joins TRBV5-1 to TRBJ1-5; D unresolved. The V end was cut by 0 bases, the J end by 5 bases, with 6 bases between. The germline CDR1 and CDR2 sequences are SGHRS and YFSETQ. The length of the CDR3 is 13 residues. CDR3 residues: CASSLDPDQPQHF. The CDR3 DNA reads TGCGCCAGCAGCTTGGACCCGGATCAGCCCCAGCATTTT.

This clone has more than one count but fewer than ten. The chain carries TRBV19 and TRBJ2-1; 9 bases agree with TRBD1. With V trimmed by 6 bases and J by 12 bases, 9 bases remained unmatched. Germline V gives CDR1 LNHDA, CDR2 SQIVND (reference sequence). CDR3 length equals 13 residues. The chain's CDR3 is CASSETGGIRQFF. CDR3 nucleotides: TGTGCCAGTAGCGAGACAGGGGGAATACGGCAGTTCTTC.

This clone has ten or more counts. The chain employs TRBV27 and TRBJ2-1; D uncertain. In germline, CDR1 is MNHEY, CDR2 SMNVEV (reference sequence). This CDR3 is 13 amino acids long. V lost 4 bases and J lost 8, with 12 bases in between. CDR3 in amino acids: CASSSNRVHEQFF. As DNA, the CDR3 is TGTGCCAGCAGTTCGAACCGGGTCCATGAGCAGTTCTTC.